This passage covers 28 T cell receptor beta chains from one sample sequenced in a study of early T cells in non-severe SARS-CoV-2 infection (dated by TCRdb to about 2021). The method behind the library was 5' RACE. The run used a NextSeq 500. TCRdb trimmed public reads at Q25 via fastp, called clones via MiXCR and kept in-frame beta chains. Records with the same CDR3 protein are collapsed into one entry carrying the most frequent genes and DNA. The sample table holds more than 70,000 distinct CDR3 sequences, of which 12% to 15% were seen once. Roughly 13% of the sample belongs to the ten largest clones. Sequenced sample: whole blood. Every receptor here comes from an adult who was a healthcare worker with PCR-confirmed SARS-CoV-2 infection or an uninfected control (not recorded which).

The V and J genes are TRBV11-2 and TRBJ1-1; D unclear. The length of the CDR3 is 15 residues. Trimming stripped 2 bases from V and 2 bases from J, with 12 bases between. CDR1 is SGHAT and CDR2 is FQNNGV in the germline V gene. Here the CDR3 reads CASSLLTGTNTEAFF. The CDR3 DNA reads TGTGCCAGCAGCTTACTGACTGGAACTAACACTGAAGCTTTCTTT.

This clonotype was seen repeatedly, ten times or more. V is TRBV12-3 or TRBV12-4 and J is TRBJ1-2; 7 bases fit TRBD1. The ends lost 6 bases at V and 4 bases at J; junction bases unmatched: 5. This CDR3 contains 13 residues. The CDR3 loop is CASSRQGGYGYTF. CDR3 coding DNA: TGTGCCAGCAGCCGACAGGGAGGCTATGGCTACACCTTC.

The chain recombines TRBV7-9 with TRBJ2-6; possible D gene TRBD1, 6 bases. In germline, CDR1 is SEHNR, CDR2 FQNEAQ (reference sequence). V lost 5 bases, J lost 2 bases, and 16 bases lay in between. The CDR3 contains 17 residues. The DNA for the CDR3 is TGTGCCAGCAGCCGACAGATTGGGGGCCCTGGGGCCAACGTCCTGACTTTC. Encoded protein: CASSRQIGGPGANVLTF.

This clonotype came up many times. V is TRBV6-2 or TRBV6-3 and J is TRBJ1-2, with unresolved D. CDR1 is MNHEY, CDR2 SVGEGT, per germline. V lost 6 bases, J lost 5 bases, and 16 bases lay in between. The CDR3 totals 14 residues. CDR3 sequence: CASSPPSTVYGYTF. The CDR3 coding sequence is TGTGCCAGCAGCCCACCCTCGACGGTTTATGGCTACACCTTC.

Many counts were recorded for this clonotype. This chain uses TRBV6-1 with TRBJ2-7; either TRBD1 or TRBD2 may fit D (5 bases each). CDR3 length: 15 amino acids. V lost 1 base, J lost 2 bases, and 12 bases lay in between. From germline, CDR1 is MNHNS and CDR2 SASEGT. The CDR3 sequence: CASSEVAGTPYEQYF. The CDR3 DNA follows: TGTGCCAGCAGTGAAGTGGCAGGGACCCCCTACGAGCAGTACTTC.

In this sample, this clonotype turned up many times. The V gene is TRBV18, the J gene TRBJ1-2, with D tentatively TRBD1 (5 bases). Germline V gives CDR1 KGHSH, CDR2 LQKENI. This CDR3 has 13 amino acids. Trimming shortened V by 2 bases and J by 5 bases, and 9 bases separated the two germline ends. CDR3 amino acids: CASSPGGFYGYTF. Here the CDR3 DNA reads TGTGCCAGCTCACCAGGGGGTTTTTATGGCTACACCTTC.

The rearrangement joins TRBV6-4 to TRBJ2-2, with D unclear. V was cut by 0 bases and J by 1 base, with 12 bases left in between. This CDR3 has 17 residues. Germline CDR1 is MRHNA and CDR2 is SNTAGT. CDR3 protein: CASSDSAVKGNTGELFF. The CDR3 DNA sequence: TGTGCCAGCAGTGACTCGGCCGTAAAGGGGAACACCGGGGAGCTGTTTTTT.

The chain has TRBV7-3 and TRBJ2-3, with unresolved D. CDR3 size: 15 residues. Trimming shortened V by 4 bases and J by 5 bases, and 16 bases separated the two germline ends. The V gene's germline CDR1 is SGHTA and CDR2 FQGTGA. The CDR3 sequence is CASSSTDRWGDTQYF. Here the CDR3 DNA reads TGTGCCAGCAGCTCGACCGACCGATGGGGAGATACGCAGTATTTT.

Concerning this clonotype: Given a much more abundant clone one base away, this may be a read error. The rearrangement links TRBV7-2 to TRBJ2-1; no definite D call. The CDR3 is 12 residues long. Germline values: CDR1 SGHTA, CDR2 FQGNSA. CDR3 coding DNA: TGTGTCAGCACCATCCACTTCAGGGAGCAGTTCTTC. Translation: CVSTIHFREQFF. Supplemented by reference TRBV7-2 and TRBJ2-1, the full variable domain reads GAGVSQSPSNKVTEKGKDVELRCDPISGHTALYWYRQSLGQGLEFLIYFQGNSAPDKSGLPSDRFSAERTGGSVSTLTIQRTQQEDSAVYLCVSTIHFREQFFGPGTRLTVL.

On this clonotype itself: This sequence may be a read error, since a much larger clone differs from it by one base. The CDR3 ends on some other residue instead of the conserved phenylalanine or tryptophan, so this is likely a read error. The chain links TRBV12-3 or TRBV12-4 to TRBJ2-2, with 8 bases fitting TRBD2. V lost 7 bases and J lost 2; bases outside the gene matches: 9. This CDR3 comprises 16 residues. The CDR3 spells CASNPRGGVNTGELFY. In nucleotides, the CDR3 is TGTGCCAGCAATCCTCGGGGGGGAGTAAACACCGGGGAGCTGTTTTAT.

This clonotype has ten or more counts. This rearrangement joins TRBV9 to TRBJ1-6; the D gene is possibly TRBD1 (5 bases). This CDR3 has 13 residues. Germline V gene lookup returns CDR1 SGDLS and CDR2 YYNGEE. The ends were cut back, 2 bases at V and 7 bases at J, with 7 bases in the middle. The CDR3 DNA reads TGTGCCAGCAGCGTCCAGGGAAATTCACCCCTCCACTTT. As protein: CASSVQGNSPLHF. Filled out from reference TRBV9 and TRBJ1-6, the complete variable domain reads DSGVTQTPKHLITATGQRVTLRCSPRSGDLSVYWYQQSLDQGLQFLIQYYNGEERAKGNILERFSAQQFPDLHSELNLSSLELGDSALYFCASSVQGNSPLHFGNGTRLTVT.

This clonotype was seen many times. The chain is built from TRBV6-5 and TRBJ1-1; D uncertain. The CDR3 covers 11 residues. The germline V and J ends were trimmed by 6 bases and 4 bases, with 6 bases remaining between them. The germline gives CDR1 MNHEY, CDR2 SVGAGI. The CDR3 reads CASSDVTEAFF. The CDR3 DNA is TGTGCCAGCAGCGACGTCACTGAAGCTTTCTTT.

The chain joins TRBV7-9 to TRBJ2-3, with 10 bases fitting TRBD1. From germline, CDR1 is SEHNR and CDR2 FQNEAQ (reference sequence). The CDR3 length is 16 residues. Trimming at V came to 4 bases and at J to 2 bases, leaving 6 bases not matched to a gene. CDR3 in amino acids: CASSSEGQGPTDTQYF. For the CDR3, the DNA is TGTGCCAGCAGCTCCGAGGGACAGGGGCCCACAGATACGCAGTATTTT.

This chain joins TRBV7-2 and TRBJ1-6; D gene ambiguous. Per germline, CDR1 SGHTA and CDR2 FQGNSA. The CDR3 is 14 residues long. The germline V and J ends were trimmed by 2 bases and 10 bases, with 12 bases remaining between them. CDR3 nucleotides: TGTGCCAGCAGCTTAATGGGAGGTGGGTCACCCCTCCACTTT. Translation: CASSLMGGGSPLHF. Full variable domain (missing parts from reference TRBV7-2 and TRBJ1-6): GAGVSQSPSNKVTEKGKDVELRCDPISGHTALYWYRQSLGQGLEFLIYFQGNSAPDKSGLPSDRFSAERTGGSVSTLTIQRTQQEDSAVYLCASSLMGGGSPLHFGNGTRLTVT.

V gene TRBV29-1 combines with J gene TRBJ2-7; 8 bases map to TRBD2. In germline, CDR1 is SQVTM, CDR2 ANQGSEA. V shed 3 bases and J 9 bases; nucleotides not matched to a gene: 7. The CDR3 extends over 12 amino acids. The DNA of the CDR3 is TGCAGCGTTGATTGGGGCCGGGAGGGGCAGTACTTC. This sequence encodes CSVDWGREGQYF.

In its sample, this clonotype was seen once. The rearrangement uses TRBV5-1 and TRBJ1-6, with D unresolved. Germline CDR1 reads SGHRS; CDR2 reads YFSETQ. Trimming took 2 bases from V and 0 from J, leaving 3 bases between them. The length of the CDR3 is 14 residues. The CDR3 DNA is TGCGCCAGCAGCTTAGGCTCCTATAATTCACCCCTCCACTTT. Translating gives CASSLGSYNSPLHF.

CDR3 sequence: CASSVAGYPGNEQFF. The CDR3, as DNA: TGTGCCAGCAGCGTAGCCGGCTACCCAGGCAATGAGCAGTTCTTC. This sequence joins TRBV9 and TRBJ2-1; D not resolved. The germline V gene encodes CDR1 SGDLS and CDR2 YYNGEE. V was cut by 0 bases and J by 6 bases, with 13 bases left in between. The CDR3 consists of 15 residues.

J is TRBJ1-1 and V is TRBV20-1; tentative D call: TRBD1 (6 bases). Trimming left V 1 base short and J 0 bases short, with 6 bases between. This CDR3 has 13 residues. Germline V gene lookup returns CDR1 DFQATT and CDR2 SNEGSKA (reference sequence). This chain's CDR3 is CSARGTVNTEAFF. The CDR3 nucleotides are TGCAGTGCTAGAGGGACAGTGAACACTGAAGCTTTCTTT.

J is TRBJ2-3 and V is TRBV5-1; perhaps TRBD1 as D (5 bases). V lost 5 bases to trimming and J lost 1 base, with 11 bases between them. The CDR3 length is 14 residues. From germline, CDR1 is SGHRS and CDR2 YFSETQ. The DNA of the CDR3 is TGCGCCAGCAGTTTCGCCAGGGGCACAGATACGCAGTATTTT. This encodes CASSFARGTDTQYF.

This clonotype has more than one count but fewer than ten. The genes are TRBV25-1 and TRBJ2-4; D is possibly TRBD1 (6 bases). From germline, CDR1 is MGHDK and CDR2 SYGVNS. The CDR3 loop spans 14 amino acids. With 1 base removed from V and 10 bases from J, the gap between germline ends came to 14 bases. The DNA for the CDR3 is TGTGCCAGCAGTGAATCGCAGGGGCGAGGGATTCAGTACTTC. Translation gives CASSESQGRGIQYF.

The V gene is TRBV28, the J gene TRBJ2-7, with TRBD2 as a possible D gene (6 bases). Trimming took off 6 bases at V and 2 bases at J, with 14 bases between the two ends. Germline V gives CDR1 MDHEN, CDR2 SYDVKM. The length of the CDR3 is 14 residues. CDR3 residues: CASRPGLSTYEQYF. The CDR3 DNA sequence: TGTGCCAGCAGGCCGGGACTTAGCACCTACGAGCAGTACTTC.

This clonotype has just a few counts. This chain connects TRBV11-2 to TRBJ2-5; D remains unclear. V was trimmed by 5 bases and J by 10 bases, leaving 14 bases between them. The length of the CDR3 is 12 residues. Germline V gene data show CDR1 as SGHAT and CDR2 as FQNNGV. The CDR3 is CASSPNGLDQYF. The DNA of the CDR3 is TGTGCCAGCAGCCCCAACGGCCTCGACCAGTACTTC.

In its sample, this clonotype was seen many times. CDR3 region: CAISGQGPTGELFF. The CDR3 DNA reads as TGTGCCATCAGTGGACAGGGCCCCACCGGGGAGCTGTTTTTT. The J gene is TRBJ2-2, the V gene TRBV10-3, with 7 bases that match TRBD1. Losses at the gene ends were 4 bases for V and 4 bases for J; bases not matched to a gene: 3. The CDR3 is made up of 14 amino acids. CDR1 ENHRY and CDR2 SYGVKD come from the germline V gene.

This clonotype came up many times. This chain links TRBV30 with TRBJ2-7, with 8 bases matching TRBD1. V was pared by 3 bases and J by 6 bases, with 7 bases of the junction left unmatched. In germline, CDR1 is GTSNPN, CDR2 SVGIG (reference sequence). The CDR3 has 13 residues. The CDR3 DNA sequence: TGTGCCTGGAGACCGGACAGGGCATCCGAGCAGTACTTC. Amino acid sequence: CAWRPDRASEQYF.

V and J are TRBV20-1 and TRBJ1-2; D unresolved. The V gene's germline CDR1 is DFQATT and CDR2 SNEGSKA (reference sequence). With 3 bases removed from V and 2 bases from J, the gap between germline ends came to 13 bases. CDR3 length equals 14 residues. The chain's CDR3 is CSASSSSANYGYTF. DNA of the CDR3: TGCAGTGCTAGCTCGTCATCGGCGAACTATGGCTACACCTTC.

This chain links TRBV20-1 with TRBJ1-1, with 11 bases fitting TRBD1. The CDR3 runs 14 residues. V lost 6 bases to trimming and J lost 4 bases; unmatched junction nucleotides: 7. Germline lookup yields CDR1 DFQATT and CDR2 SNEGSKA (reference sequence). DNA of the CDR3: TGCAGTGCCACCCTGGGACAGGGGGTCACTGAAGCTTTCTTT. It encodes CSATLGQGVTEAFF.

This clonotype occurred a few times. The chain recombines TRBV6-1 with TRBJ2-1, with TRBD1 matching 9 bases. The germline CDR1 and CDR2 sequences are MNHNS and SASEGT. The CDR3 loop spans 15 amino acids. V was pared by 4 bases and J by 7 bases, with 8 bases of the junction left unmatched. Written as DNA, the CDR3 is TGTGCCAGCAGTGTCCGGGACAGGGCTTTTAATGAGCAGTTCTTC. It is translated as CASSVRDRAFNEQFF.

This clonotype was seen at least ten times. This chain joins TRBV2 and TRBJ2-5; TRBD1 is a possible D gene (5 bases). Trimming took off 6 bases at V and 4 bases at J, with 24 bases between the two ends. The CDR3 sequence is 17 residues long. Germline CDR1 reads SNHLY; CDR2 reads FYNNEI. Here the CDR3 DNA reads TGTGCCAGCAGCGCCTCAAGTACAGGCCTCGGCATAGAGACCCAGTACTTC. Its translation is CASSASSTGLGIETQYF.